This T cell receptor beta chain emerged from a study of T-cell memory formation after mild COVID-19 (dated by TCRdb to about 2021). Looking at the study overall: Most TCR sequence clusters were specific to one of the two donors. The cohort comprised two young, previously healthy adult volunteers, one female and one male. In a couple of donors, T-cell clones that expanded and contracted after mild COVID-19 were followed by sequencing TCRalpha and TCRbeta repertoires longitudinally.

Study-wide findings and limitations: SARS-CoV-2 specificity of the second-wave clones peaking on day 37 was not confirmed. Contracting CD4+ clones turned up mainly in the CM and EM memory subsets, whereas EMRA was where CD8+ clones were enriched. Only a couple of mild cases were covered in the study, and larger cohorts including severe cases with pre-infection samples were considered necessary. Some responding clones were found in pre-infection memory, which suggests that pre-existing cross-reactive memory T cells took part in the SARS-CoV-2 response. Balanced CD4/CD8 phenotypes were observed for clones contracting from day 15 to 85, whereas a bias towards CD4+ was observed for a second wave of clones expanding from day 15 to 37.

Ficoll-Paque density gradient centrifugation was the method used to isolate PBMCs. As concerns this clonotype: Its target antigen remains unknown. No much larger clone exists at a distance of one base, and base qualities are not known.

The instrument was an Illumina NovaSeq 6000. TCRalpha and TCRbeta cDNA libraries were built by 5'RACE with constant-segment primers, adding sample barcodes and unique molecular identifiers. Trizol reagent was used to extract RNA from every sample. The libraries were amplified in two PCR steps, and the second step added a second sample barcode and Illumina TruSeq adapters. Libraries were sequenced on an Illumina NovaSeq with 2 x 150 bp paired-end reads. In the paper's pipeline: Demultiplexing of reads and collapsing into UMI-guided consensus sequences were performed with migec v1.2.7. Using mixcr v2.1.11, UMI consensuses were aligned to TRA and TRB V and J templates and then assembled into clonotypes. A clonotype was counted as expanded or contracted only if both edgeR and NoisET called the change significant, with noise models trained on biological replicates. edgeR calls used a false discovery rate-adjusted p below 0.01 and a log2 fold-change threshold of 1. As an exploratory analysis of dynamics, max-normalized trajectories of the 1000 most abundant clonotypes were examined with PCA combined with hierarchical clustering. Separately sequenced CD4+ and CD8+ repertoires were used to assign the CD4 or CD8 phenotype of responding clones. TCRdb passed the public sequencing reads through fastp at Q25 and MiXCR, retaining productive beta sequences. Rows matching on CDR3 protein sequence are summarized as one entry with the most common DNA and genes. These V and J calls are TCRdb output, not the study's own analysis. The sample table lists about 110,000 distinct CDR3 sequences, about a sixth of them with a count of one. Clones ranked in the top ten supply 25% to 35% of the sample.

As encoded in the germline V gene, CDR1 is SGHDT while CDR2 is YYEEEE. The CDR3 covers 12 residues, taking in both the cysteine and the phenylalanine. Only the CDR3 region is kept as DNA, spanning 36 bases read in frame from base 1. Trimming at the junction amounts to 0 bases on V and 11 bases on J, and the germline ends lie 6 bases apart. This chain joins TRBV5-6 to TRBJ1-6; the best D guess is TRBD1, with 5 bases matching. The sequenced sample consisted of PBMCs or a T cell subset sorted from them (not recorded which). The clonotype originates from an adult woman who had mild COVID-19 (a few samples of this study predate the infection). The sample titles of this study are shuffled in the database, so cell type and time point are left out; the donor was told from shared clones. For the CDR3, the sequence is CASSLGGAPLHF. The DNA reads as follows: TGTGCCAGCAGCTTGGGAGGGGCACCCCTCCACTTT.